Below are 15 T cell receptor beta chains sequenced from a single sample in a study of blood T cells in healthy people across ages. The use of a sample-barcoded 5' primer and a J-beta primer mix characterized a second PCR of about 7 to 12 cycles. TCRdb reanalysed the 5' RACE reads using MiXCR and keeps one entry per CDR3 protein. Of almost 1 million distinct CDR3 sequences listed, roughly 51% were seen once; the top ten hold 20% to 25%. Material for sequencing was blood. All receptors derive from a woman aged 55 to 70 in good health.

The chain couples TRBV6-4 to TRBJ2-3, with D perhaps TRBD1 (5 bases). The CDR3 totals 14 residues. CDR1 is MRHNA, CDR2 SNTAGT, per germline. Trimming stripped 3 bases from V and 2 bases from J, with 9 bases between. DNA of the CDR3: TGTGCCAGCAGTGATCAAGGGGACACAGATACGCAGTATTTT. It encodes CASSDQGDTDTQYF.

This clonotype was found a few times. The gene calls are TRBV10-3 and TRBJ2-3; 11 positions agree with TRBD2. With 6 bases clipped from V and 4 bases from J, the junction kept 3 bases outside the gene matches. CDR3 length: 14 amino acids. Germline loops: CDR1 ENHRY, CDR2 SYGVKD. The CDR3 loop reads CAIRTSGDSDTQYF. As DNA, the CDR3 is TGTGCCATCAGGACTAGCGGGGATTCAGATACGCAGTATTTT.

The chain carries TRBV29-1 and TRBJ1-2, with TRBD1 matching 9 bases. V lost 0 bases to trimming and J lost 5 bases; unmatched junction nucleotides: 16. The CDR3 runs 18 residues. Germline lookup yields CDR1 SQVTM and CDR2 ANQGSEA. The CDR3 sequence: CSVEDLSGQGLVWYGYTF. In DNA form, the CDR3 reads TGCAGCGTTGAAGATCTTTCGGGACAGGGTTTGGTTTGGTATGGCTACACCTTC.

The rearrangement uses TRBV11-3 and TRBJ2-5; no clear D. Germline V gene data show CDR1 as SGHNT and CDR2 as YENEEA. This CDR3 spans 13 amino acids. Trimming removed 4 bases at V and 5 bases at J, with 11 bases between. CDR3 in DNA: TGTGCCAGCAGCTCCAACTGGGCCGAGACCCAGTACTTC. It specifies CASSSNWAETQYF.

The V gene is TRBV12-3 or TRBV12-4, the J gene TRBJ2-3; D call uncertain. The CDR3 totals 13 residues. The ends were cut back, 5 bases at V and 1 base at J, with 7 bases in the middle. The CDR3 coding sequence is TGTGCCAGCAGTATACTGGGCACAGATACGCAGTATTTT. Amino acid sequence: CASSILGTDTQYF.

V usage is TRBV7-2 and J usage is TRBJ2-6; 8 bases align to TRBD1. CDR1 is SGHTA, CDR2 FQGNSA, per germline. The CDR3 is made up of 18 amino acids. V lost 5 bases to trimming and J lost 0 bases; unmatched junction nucleotides: 9. Written as DNA, the CDR3 is TGTGCCAGCAGCCGGGGGACAGGATTGAGCTCTGGGGCCAACGTCCTGACTTTC. Translating gives CASSRGTGLSSGANVLTF.

The V call is TRBV3-1, the J call TRBJ2-7; the D is unclear. This CDR3 is built from 13 residues. The V and J ends lost 3 bases and 2 bases respectively, with 8 bases between them. CDR1 and CDR2 (germline): LGHDT, YNNKEL (reference sequence). CDR3 protein: CASSHKRTYEQYF. CDR3 sequence (DNA): TGTGCCAGCAGCCACAAGAGGACCTACGAGCAGTACTTC.

The chain uses TRBV20-1 and TRBJ2-6; a weak D match, TRBD2 (5 bases). The CDR3 loop spans 16 amino acids. V gave up 1 base and J gave up 4 bases, with 14 bases separating them. Germline lookup yields CDR1 DFQATT and CDR2 SNEGSKA (reference sequence). The DNA of the CDR3 is TGCAGTGCTAGAGCCAAGAGGGAGTCCGGGGCCAACGTCCTGACTTTC. Amino acids: CSARAKRESGANVLTF.

J is TRBJ2-5 and V is TRBV28, with D possibly being TRBD1 (6 bases). TRBJ2-7 explains the end of the DNA better; the J call may be wrong. The CDR3 consists of 13 residues. Per germline, CDR1 MDHEN and CDR2 SYDVKM. Written as DNA, the CDR3 is TGTGCCAGCAGTCGCCCGTGGGGGCGCGAGCAGTACTTC. Its protein product is CASSRPWGREQYF.

This chain links TRBV7-2 with TRBJ2-7, with a tentative D call TRBD2 (6 bases). Per germline, CDR1 SGHTA and CDR2 FQGNSA. The CDR3 sequence is 13 residues long. The V gene lost 5 bases and the J gene lost 5 bases, with 13 bases spanning the gap. CDR3 amino acids: CASSPPTSNEQYF. CDR3 DNA: TGTGCCAGCAGCCCCCCGACTAGTAACGAGCAGTACTTC.

Here the CDR3 DNA reads TGTGCCAGCAGTGAATGGGGCAGCCGCAATGAAAAACTGTTTTTT. Translation: CASSEWGSRNEKLFF. The chain is built from TRBV2 and TRBJ1-4, with D perhaps TRBD1 (5 bases). Germline V gene lookup returns CDR1 SNHLY and CDR2 FYNNEI. CDR3 length equals 15 residues. Trimming left V 2 bases short and J 5 bases short, with 12 bases between.

V gene TRBV12-3 or TRBV12-4 combines with J gene TRBJ2-2; the match to TRBD2 covers 7 bases. This CDR3 is built from 15 residues. The trim removed 3 bases at V and 3 bases at J, leaving 4 bases unmatched. CDR3 DNA: TGTGCCAGCAGTTTGGGAGGGGTGTACACCGGGGAGCTGTTTTTT. Its protein is CASSLGGVYTGELFF.

This clonotype was observed many times. CDR3 bases: TGTGCCAGCAGTGCCTACGAGCAGTACTTC. Translation gives CASSAYEQYF. The chain employs TRBV25-1 and TRBJ2-7, with D hard to call. Germline CDR1 reads MGHDK; CDR2 reads SYGVNS. Trimming stripped 4 bases from V and 2 bases from J, with 0 bases between. The CDR3 is 10 amino acids.

A remark on this clonotype: A much larger clonotype is one base distant, so this may be a read error. This chain connects TRBV4-2 to TRBJ2-7, with D tentatively TRBD1 or TRBD2 (5 bases each). The ends were cut back, 4 bases at V and 3 bases at J, with 16 bases in the middle. This CDR3 contains 15 residues. Looked up from germline, CDR1 is LGHNA and CDR2 is YNFKEQ. The CDR3 reads CASSPARAGSYEQYF. For the CDR3, the DNA is TGTGCCAGCAGCCCGGCCAGGGCAGGGAGCTACGAGCAGTACTTC.

This sequence joins TRBV5-1 and TRBJ2-3; 10 nucleotides align to TRBD2. Germline V gives CDR1 SGHRS, CDR2 YFSETQ. The CDR3 length is 18 residues. The trim removed 4 bases at V and 5 bases at J, leaving 16 bases unmatched. CDR3 amino acids: CASSPEPLTSGDGDTQYF. The CDR3 DNA sequence: TGCGCCAGCAGCCCTGAACCCCTAACTAGCGGGGACGGAGATACGCAGTATTTT.